Listed below are T cell receptor beta chains from one sample, sequenced in a study of blood T cell repertoires in COVID-19. Libraries were prepared by immunoSEQ multiplex PCR; TCRdb keeps only in-frame clonotypes and omits some of them. The sample has a few hundred thousand clones; approximately 90% are singletons. The sample was peripheral blood. Receptor source: a woman aged 35 to 49 with acute or convalescent COVID-19. Each CDR3 is given with its conserved first and last residue. The order of the fields is V gene, clone size, J gene, D gene, CDR3 protein, CDR3 DNA. The D gene is left open where the match is weak. Size is omitted from some rows. Given values are once, few, many or a class for expanded clones.

>TRBV5-8|-|TRBJ1-3|-
CASSLGQSGNTIYF
TGTGCCAGCAGCTTGGGACAGAGTGGAAACACCATATATTTT
>TRBV27|-|TRBJ2-5|TRBD2
CAVRLAGSSGTQYF
TGTGCCGTACGACTAGCGGGGTCCTCAGGGACCCAGTACTTC
>TRBV5-4|-|TRBJ1-1|-
CASSLQTGTNTEAFF
TGTGCCAGCAGCTTACAGACAGGTACGAACACTGAAGCTTTCTTT
>TRBV19|-|TRBJ2-1|-
CASTITGTRDNEQFF
TGTGCCAGTACTATAACCGGGACTCGAGACAATGAGCAGTTCTTC
>TRBV19|-|TRBJ1-1|TRBD1
CASSIVIGGNTEAFF
TGTGCCAGTAGTATTGTCATAGGGGGCAACACTGAAGCTTTCTTT
>TRBV3-1/TRBV3-2|-|TRBJ1-2|TRBD1
CASSPGRGRDGYTF
TGTGCCAGCAGCCCCGGAAGGGGGCGGGATGGCTACACCTTC
>TRBV19|-|TRBJ2-5|-
CASSNRGEETQYF
TGTGCCAGTAGTAATAGGGGTGAAGAGACCCAGTACTTC
>TRBV6-5|-|TRBJ2-3|-
CASSYSTGTDTQYF
TGTGCCAGCAGTTACTCCACGGGAACAGATACGCAGTATTTT
>TRBV6-5|once|TRBJ2-1|-
CASRRGGGDEQFF
TGTGCCAGCCGAAGGGGGGGCGGGGATGAGCAGTTCTTC
>TRBV12-3/TRBV12-4|-|TRBJ2-5|-
CASIKGGEETQYF
TGTGCCAGCATCAAGGGGGGGGAAGAGACCCAGTACTTC
>TRBV9|-|TRBJ2-1|TRBD2
CASSVDPSGGDNEQFF
TGTGCCAGCAGCGTAGACCCTAGCGGGGGTGACAATGAGCAGTTCTTC
>TRBV10-3|-|TRBJ1-5|-
CAIKATAQSNQPQHF
TGTGCCATCAAAGCGACTGCACAAAGCAATCAGCCCCAGCATTTT
>TRBV6-1|-|TRBJ1-2|-
CASSGANLYGYTF
TGTGCCAGCAGTGGTGCGAACCTCTATGGCTACACCTTC
>TRBV27|-|TRBJ1-2|-
CASSAHRVTHYGYTF
TGTGCCAGCAGTGCCCACAGGGTTACGCACTATGGCTACACCTTC
>TRBV30|-|TRBJ1-5|-
CAWRGGRSDQPQHF
TGTGCCTGGAGGGGCGGGCGGTCCGATCAGCCCCAGCATTTT
>TRBV29-1|-|TRBJ1-1|-
CSALRGRNTEAFF
TGCAGCGCCCTCAGAGGGCGGAACACTGAAGCTTTCTTT
>TRBV6-4|-|TRBJ1-4|TRBD1
CASRSRTGEDANEKLFF
TGTGCCAGCAGATCAAGGACAGGGGAGGATGCTAATGAAAAACTGTTTTTT
>TRBV11-2|-|TRBJ2-1|TRBD1
CASSLGTGEWNEQFF
TGTGCCAGCAGCTTAGGGACAGGGGAATGGAATGAGCAGTTCTTC
>TRBV6-4|once|TRBJ1-4|TRBD1
CASLRYRGPFREKLFF
TGTGCCAGTCTGCGCTACAGGGGGCCCTTTCGGGAAAAACTGTTTTTT
>TRBV2|-|TRBJ2-4|TRBD2
CASSEPGGPVNIQYF
TGTGCCAGCAGTGAACCGGGGGGGCCGGTAAACATTCAGTACTTC
>TRBV19|-|TRBJ1-2|-
CASTTRSRRGYGYTF
TGTGCCAGTACCACCCGATCCAGGCGGGGCTATGGCTACACCTTC
>TRBV3-1/TRBV3-2|once|TRBJ2-1|TRBD2
CASSGLAGGGQFF
TGTGCCAGCAGTGGACTAGCGGGGGGTGGGCAGTTCTTC
>TRBV19|-|TRBJ1-2|-
CASSPRGPGASYGYTF
TGTGCCAGTAGCCCCAGGGGACCAGGGGCCTCCTATGGCTACACCTTC
>TRBV19|once|TRBJ1-2|-
CASNAGLSAPGYTF
TGTGCCAGTAACGCAGGACTTTCAGCACCTGGCTACACCTTC
>TRBV10-2|-|TRBJ1-1|-
CASSDPRGKMNTEAFF
TGCGCCAGCAGTGACCCGAGGGGGAAAATGAACACTGAAGCTTTCTTT
>TRBV7-9|-|TRBJ2-3|TRBD2
CASSLVAGGVDTQYF
TGTGCCAGCAGCTTAGTAGCGGGGGGGGTGGATACGCAGTATTTT
>TRBV5-1|-|TRBJ1-5|-
CASSLRQGRADKWPQHF
TGCGCCAGCAGCCTCAGACAAGGGAGGGCAGATAAGTGGCCCCAGCATTTT
>TRBV11-3|-|TRBJ1-1|TRBD1
CASSRGGMNTEAFF
TGTGCCAGCAGCCGAGGGGGCATGAACACTGAAGCTTTCTTT
>TRBV3-1/TRBV3-2|-|TRBJ1-5|-
CASSQAENQPQHF
TGTGCCAGCAGCCAAGCGGAGAATCAGCCCCAGCATTTT
>TRBV3-1/TRBV3-2|once|TRBJ2-6|TRBD1
CASSQGGGGVTGANVLTF
TGTGCCAGCAGCCAAGGAGGGGGCGGAGTAACTGGGGCCAACGTCCTGACTTTC
>TRBV5-8|-|TRBJ1-2|-
CASSLVPHYGYTF
TGTGCCAGCAGCTTGGTCCCCCATTATGGCTACACCTTC
>TRBV5-6|-|TRBJ1-2|-
CASSLALDDGYTF
TGTGCCAGCAGCTTGGCCCTAGACGATGGCTACACCTTC
>TRBV18|-|TRBJ1-6|-
CASSPTMQGLNNSPLHF
TGTGCCAGCTCACCAACCATGCAGGGTCTCAATAATTCACCCCTCCACTTT
>TRBV9|-|TRBJ1-6|TRBD1
CASNKGGGSSYNSPLHF
TGTGCCAGCAACAAAGGAGGGGGCAGCTCCTATAATTCACCCCTCCACTTT
>TRBV7-9|-|TRBJ2-3|-
CASSYEGIEDTQYF
TGTGCCAGCAGCTACGAGGGAATTGAAGATACGCAGTATTTT
>TRBV13|-|TRBJ2-3|-
CASSEGTFTDTQYF
TGTGCCAGCAGCGAAGGGACATTCACAGATACGCAGTATTTT
>TRBV2|-|TRBJ1-2|-
CASSESTPYGYTF
TGTGCCAGCAGTGAATCAACACCCTATGGCTACACCTTC
>TRBV7-8|-|TRBJ1-1|-
CASSFYDPGLSIEAFF
TGTGCCAGCAGCTTTTACGACCCCGGACTGAGTATTGAAGCTTTCTTT
>TRBV5-1|-|TRBJ2-5|-
CASSLAYRAGETQYF
TGCGCCAGCAGCTTGGCCTACAGGGCCGGAGAGACCCAGTACTTC
>TRBV5-4|-|TRBJ2-2|-
CASALEGGAGAAGELFF
TGTGCCAGCGCCCTGGAGGGCGGGGCGGGGGCGGCCGGGGAGCTGTTTTTT
>TRBV9|-|TRBJ2-1|TRBD2
CASSEIAGDPRPFF
TGTGCCAGCAGCGAGATAGCGGGGGACCCCCGGCCGTTCTTC
>TRBV2|-|TRBJ1-5|-
CASKHRLNQPQHF
TGTGCCAGCAAGCACAGGCTAAATCAGCCCCAGCATTTT
>TRBV29-1|-|TRBJ1-1|-
CSVVDRLNTEAFF
TGCAGCGTTGTTGACAGACTGAACACTGAAGCTTTCTTT
>TRBV7-2|-|TRBJ2-2|-
CASSSLSNTGELFF
TGTGCCAGCAGTTCACTTTCGAACACCGGGGAGCTGTTTTTT
>TRBV19|-|TRBJ1-5|-
CASSIGQGINQPQHF
TGTGCCAGTAGTATCGGTCAGGGGATCAATCAGCCCCAGCATTTT
>TRBV7-3|-|TRBJ2-2|-
CASSFGGPNTGELFF
TGTGCCAGCAGCTTTGGGGGCCCGAACACCGGGGAGCTGTTTTTT
>TRBV5-1|-|TRBJ2-2|TRBD2
CASSLSGGFSGELFF
TGCGCCAGCAGCTTGAGCGGGGGGTTCTCCGGGGAGCTGTTTTTT
>TRBV13|-|TRBJ1-1|-
CASSSSAGTEAFF
TGTGCCAGCAGCTCCTCAGCGGGGACTGAAGCTTTCTTT
>TRBV19|-|TRBJ1-2|-
CASSVTLRSGYTF
TGTGCCAGTAGTGTGACACTTCGTTCTGGCTACACCTTC
>TRBV9|few|TRBJ1-5|-
CASGAGNSNQPQHF
TGTGCCAGCGGGGCAGGTAATAGCAATCAGCCCCAGCATTTT
>TRBV5-6|-|TRBJ1-3|-
CASSLGRAGNTIYF
TGTGCCAGCAGCTTGGGCAGGGCAGGAAACACCATATATTTT
>TRBV29-1|-|TRBJ2-3|TRBD2
CSGHRLAGMQYF
TGCAGCGGACATAGACTAGCGGGGATGCAGTATTTT
>TRBV18|few|TRBJ2-2|-
CASSPPAGESGELFF
TGTGCCAGCTCACCACCTGCAGGGGAAAGCGGGGAGCTGTTTTTT
>TRBV5-4|-|TRBJ2-3|TRBD2
CASSLKRGGTPDTQYF
TGTGCCAGCAGCCTAAAGCGGGGGGGCACGCCAGATACGCAGTATTTT
>TRBV7-2|-|TRBJ2-5|TRBD1
CASSLQGARETQYF
TGTGCCAGCAGCTTACAGGGGGCGCGGGAGACCCAGTACTTC
>TRBV19|-|TRBJ2-1|TRBD2
CASGSWGGTYNEQFF
TGTGCCAGTGGCTCGTGGGGGGGAACCTACAATGAGCAGTTCTTC
>TRBV5-5|-|TRBJ2-3|-
CASSREIAQYF
TGTGCCAGCAGCCGAGAAATTGCGCAGTATTTT
>TRBV3-1/TRBV3-2|-|TRBJ1-6|-
CASSQTGWGNSPLHF
TGTGCCAGCAGCCAAACAGGGTGGGGTAATTCACCCCTCCACTTT
>TRBV4-2|-|TRBJ1-1|-
CASSQDRGQMNTEAFF
TGTGCCAGCAGCCAAGATCGAGGACAGATGAACACTGAAGCTTTCTTT